The rows below give T cell receptor beta chains drawn from one sample of a study of blood T cells in healthy people across ages. TCRdb called the 5' RACE reads again in MiXCR, with one record for every CDR3 protein. This sample carries about 1,500,000 distinct CDR3 sequences, around 42% of them seen once, and the ten largest clones take roughly 8.2%. The specimen sequenced was blood. The receptors here all came from a woman aged 18-29 years in good health. Both conserved end residues are part of each CDR3. A D gene is named only where the DNA matches it firmly. Clone sizes are given selectively: once, few, many, or a class where the clone is expanded.

D	size	J	V	DNA	CDR3
-	once	TRBJ2-1	TRBV19	TGTGCCAGTAGCGACCGGCTTAGCGGTTACAATGAGCAGTTCTTC	CASSDRLSGYNEQFF
TRBD1	-	TRBJ2-7	TRBV3-1	TGTGCCAGCAGCCAAGTGACAGGGGGGTTTGGAGAGCAGTACTTC	CASSQVTGGFGEQYF
TRBD2	-	TRBJ2-7	TRBV27	TGTGCCAGCAGTTTTGGCGTAACGGGGGGTAACTACGAGCAGTACTTC	CASSFGVTGGNYEQYF
TRBD1	-	TRBJ2-1	TRBV6-1	TGTGCCAGCAGTGAAGCCGGGACAGGGTCAAGTGTGCAGTTCTTC	CASSEAGTGSSVQFF
TRBD2	-	TRBJ2-1	TRBV7-9	TGTGCCAGCATCCGGACTAGCGGGGGGGGGTCCTACAATGAGCAGTTCTTC	CASIRTSGGGSYNEQFF
-	few	TRBJ2-5	TRBV7-3	TGTGCCAGCAGCTCCTACAAAGAGGGGACCCAGTACTTC	CASSSYKEGTQYF
TRBD1	-	TRBJ1-4	TRBV27	TGTGCCAGCAGCCTCCGCAGGGGGTCTAATGAAAAACTGTTTTTT	CASSLRRGSNEKLFF
-	-	TRBJ1-5	TRBV2	TGTGCCAGCAGCGACCAGGTGACAGTTAGCAATCAGCCCCAGCATTTT	CASSDQVTVSNQPQHF
TRBD2	few	TRBJ2-7	TRBV11-2	TGTGCCAGCCGAGCGGGGGGGCCTCACTACGAGCAGTACTTC	CASRAGGPHYEQYF
TRBD2	-	TRBJ2-5	TRBV7-7	TGTGCTAGCAGCCTAGCGGGGGAGGGGAATGAGCAGTACTTC	CASSLAGEGNEQYF
-	-	TRBJ1-5	TRBV20-1	TGCAGTGCTAGAGATCTCGTGGAGGGGGGGCCCCAGCATTTT	CSARDLVEGGPQHF
-	-	TRBJ1-2	TRBV29-1	TGCAGCGTTGTTGGGACCCAATACAACTATGGCTACACCTTC	CSVVGTQYNYGYTF
-	few	TRBJ2-6	TRBV28	TGTGCCTCGCGACGATCCATCTCTGGGGCCAACGTCCTGACTTTC	CASRRSISGANVLTF
-	few	TRBJ2-7	TRBV27	TGTGCCAGCAGTCAATACACGGGTCCCTACGAGCAGTACTTC	CASSQYTGPYEQYF
TRBD2	-	TRBJ2-5	TRBV3-1	TGTGCCAGCAGCCAAGGAAAAGCGGGAGGAGCTAAAAACGTTCAGTACTTC	CASSQGKAGGAKNVQYF
TRBD1	once	TRBJ1-6	TRBV4-1	TGCGCCAGCAGCAACCGGGACAGGAATTCACCCCTCCACTTT	CASSNRDRNSPLHF
TRBD1	few	TRBJ2-1	TRBV7-9	TGTGCCAGCAGCACACAGGGGATAGAGCAGTTCTTC	CASSTQGIEQFF
TRBD1	-	TRBJ1-5	TRBV7-9	TGTGCCAGCAGCTTAGGACAATTCGGGACAGGGGACAATCAGCCCCAGCATTTT	CASSLGQFGTGDNQPQHF